This TCR beta chain came from a study of blood T cell repertoires in COVID-19. For the study at large: COVID-19 samples, acute and convalescent, were from the United States, Italy and Spain. Nucleic acid was either cDNA or gDNA, and it came from T cells, B-cell-depleted T cells, or PBMCs.

Original methodology: Amplification from reference gene primers served as the basis for estimated nucleated cell counts. The data were produced by immunoSEQ multiplex PCR, yet TCRdb's version contains in-frame clones alone and is incomplete. The V and J calls and clone size were taken over from that table, and D and trimming were inferred from the DNA. The sample includes over 300,000 clones, more than 70% of them seen just once. The CDR3 is 13 amino acids. The germline V gene has CDR1 SEHNR and CDR2 FQNEAQ (reference sequence). The germline V and J ends were trimmed by 0 bases and 7 bases, with 10 bases remaining between them. The count of this clone is one.

The genes are TRBV7-9 and TRBJ2-7; no reliable D call. The sequencing input was peripheral blood. This receptor was obtained from a man in his late teens or twenties who had recovered from COVID-19. In nucleotides, the CDR3 is TGTGCCAGCAGCTTAGCGCCCGCGGCGGAGCAGTACTTC. Amino acids: CASSLAPAAEQYF.